What follows are 23 T cell receptor beta chains derived from one specimen sequenced in a study of neurological immune-mediated disorders. TCRdb processed the 5' RACE reads anew with MiXCR; each CDR3 protein has one entry. The sample gives about 48,000 distinct CDR3 sequences, approximately 5.8% of which show up once; approximately 1.5% is in the top ten. Sequenced: CD4+ T cells from blood. The receptors were gathered from a woman between 18 and 30 years old with multiple sclerosis.

Many counts were recorded for this clonotype. This rearrangement joins TRBV11-2 to TRBJ1-1; D gene ambiguous. Looked up from germline, CDR1 is SGHAT and CDR2 is FQNNGV. The V end was cut by 2 bases, the J end by 4 bases, with 5 bases between. The CDR3 has 12 amino acids. CDR3 nucleotides: TGTGCCAGCAGCTTATACAGCACTGAAGCTTTCTTT. This codes for CASSLYSTEAFF.

This clonotype is medium-sized in the sample. The chain carries TRBV20-1 and TRBJ1-2; TRBD1 is a possible D gene (6 bases). CDR1 and CDR2 (germline): DFQATT, SNEGSKA (reference sequence). With 7 bases removed from V and 6 bases from J, the gap between germline ends came to 15 bases. The CDR3 has 12 amino acids. CDR3: CSGPDSRHGYTF. The CDR3 nucleotides read TGCAGTGGGCCGGACAGTCGGCATGGCTACACCTTC.

This clonotype has ten or more counts. The genes are TRBV15 and TRBJ1-3; D gene uncertain. Between the trimmed V and J ends, which lost 1 base and 8 bases, there was a span of 9 bases. Germline V gives CDR1 LNHNV, CDR2 YYDKDF (reference sequence). This CDR3 spans 13 amino acids. The CDR3 sequence is CATSRAQKDTIYF. For the CDR3, the DNA is TGTGCCACCAGCAGAGCACAGAAGGACACCATATATTTT.

Many counts were recorded for this clonotype. This rearrangement joins TRBV12-3 or TRBV12-4 to TRBJ1-2, with a tentative D call TRBD1 (5 bases). The ends were cut back, 3 bases at V and 8 bases at J, with 19 bases in the middle. The CDR3 consists of 15 residues. The CDR3 DNA reads TGTGCCAGCAGTTTTCAGCCAGGGCCCCTTGAGGGCTACACCTTC. This encodes CASSFQPGPLEGYTF.

This clonotype showed up many times. The chain employs TRBV7-2 and TRBJ1-1; D remains ambiguous. V lost 1 base and J lost 1, with 13 bases in between. CDR1 and CDR2 (germline): SGHTA, FQGNSA. CDR3 length: 16 amino acids. The chain's CDR3 is CASSLEPQTSNTEAFF. The CDR3 DNA follows: TGTGCCAGCAGCTTAGAACCCCAGACCTCGAACACTGAAGCTTTCTTT. The full variable domain, rest sourced from reference TRBV7-2 and TRBJ1-1, is GAGVSQSPSNKVTEKGKDVELRCDPISGHTALYWYRQSLGQGLEFLIYFQGNSAPDKSGLPSDRFSAERTGGSVSTLTIQRTQQEDSAVYLCASSLEPQTSNTEAFFGQGTRLTVV.

This clonotype was counted many times. The rearrangement links TRBV7-2 to TRBJ1-1; 11 bases are shared with TRBD1. CDR1 is SGHTA, CDR2 FQGNSA, per germline. The CDR3 totals 17 residues. Trimming removed 1 base from V and 3 bases from J; junction bases left unmatched: 7. The CDR3 coding sequence is TGTGCCAGCAGCTTAGGGACAGGGGGCCCGGAGGACACTGAAGCTTTCTTT. This gives the protein CASSLGTGGPEDTEAFF.

This clonotype was observed at least ten times. This chain joins TRBV4-2 and TRBJ1-2; no firm D call. Looked up from germline, CDR1 is LGHNA and CDR2 is YNFKEQ. The CDR3 runs to 15 residues. The V gene lost 1 base and the J gene lost 14 bases, with 23 bases spanning the gap. The DNA for the CDR3 is TGTGCCAGCAGCCAAGTCCATGATGGTCGGCGGAGCGAGACCTTC. It translates to CASSQVHDGRRSETF.

This clonotype has ten or more counts. The chain carries TRBV6-5 and TRBJ1-5; perhaps TRBD1 as D (5 bases). This CDR3 has 16 amino acids. Trimming cost V 8 bases and J 2 bases, with 19 bases left between them. Germline V gene data show CDR1 as MNHEY and CDR2 as SVGAGI. In DNA form, the CDR3 reads TGTGCCAGCCGCTCGAAGGGGCAGGGCGGCAATCAGCCCCAGCATTTT. Protein: CASRSKGQGGNQPQHF.

This clonotype appeared many times. This chain joins TRBV11-2 and TRBJ1-2, with D hard to call. V lost 2 bases to trimming and J lost 8 bases, with 18 bases between them. CDR3 length: 15 residues. Looked up from germline, CDR1 is SGHAT and CDR2 is FQNNGV. CDR3 region: CASSLFTAGKGGYTF. CDR3 DNA: TGTGCCAGCAGCTTATTTACTGCGGGAAAGGGAGGCTACACCTTC.

This clonotype was seen ten or more times. This chain joins TRBV7-2 and TRBJ1-2; D is ambiguous. The ends were cut back, 4 bases at V and 4 bases at J, with 7 bases in the middle. Germline CDR1 SGHTA, CDR2 FQGNSA. The CDR3 has 12 residues. Written as DNA, the CDR3 is TGTGCCAGCAGCTCTACTCGCTATGGCTACACCTTC. It codes for CASSSTRYGYTF.

This clonotype showed up many times. Written as DNA, the CDR3 is TGCGCCAGCAGCCAAGATCTGGGAATGAACACTGAAGCTTTCTTT. Amino acid sequence: CASSQDLGMNTEAFF. V gene TRBV4-3 combines with J gene TRBJ1-1, with no clear D. This CDR3 has 15 residues. Trimming took off 0 bases at V and 0 bases at J, with 8 bases between the two ends. CDR1 and CDR2 from the germline V gene are LGHNA and YSLEER.

The chain combines TRBV11-2 with TRBJ1-1; D call uncertain. This CDR3 contains 11 residues. The germline gives CDR1 SGHAT, CDR2 FQNNGV. The V gene lost 5 bases and the J gene lost 8 bases, with 9 bases spanning the gap. For the CDR3, the DNA is TGTGCCAGCAGCCTGGGAATCGAAGCTTTCTTT. Translated: CASSLGIEAFF.

This clonotype was recorded many times. This chain links TRBV6-1 with TRBJ2-7, with 8 bases lining up with TRBD2. The V and J ends lost 8 bases and 3 bases, in that order; junction bases with no gene match: 15. This CDR3 comprises 16 residues. Germline lookup yields CDR1 MNHNS and CDR2 SASEGT. The CDR3 loop is CASREGGGYFFYEQYF. The DNA for the CDR3 is TGTGCCAGCCGGGAGGGGGGCGGTTATTTCTTCTACGAGCAGTACTTC.

This clonotype was seen ten or more times. The chain combines TRBV5-1 with TRBJ2-1, with 9 nucleotides matching TRBD1. This CDR3 is built from 15 residues. Germline CDR1 is SGHRS and CDR2 is YFSETQ. Losses at the gene ends were 2 bases for V and 4 bases for J; bases not matched to a gene: 4. DNA of the CDR3: TGCGCCAGCAGCTTATCCGGGACAGGGTACAATGAGCAGTTCTTC. This gives the protein CASSLSGTGYNEQFF.

This clonotype was detected many times. The V gene is TRBV7-2, the J gene TRBJ1-2, with 8 bases aligning to TRBD1. CDR3 length equals 15 residues. The V gene's germline CDR1 is SGHTA and CDR2 FQGNSA. The J segment lost 3 bases and the V segment lost 5 bases, leaving 8 bases of the junction unmatched. CDR3 DNA sequence: TGTGCCAGCAGCGCAGCCCCAGGGGGCGACTATGGCTACACCTTC. It codes for CASSAAPGGDYGYTF. Combining the CDR3 with reference TRBV7-2 and TRBJ1-2 gives the whole variable domain GAGVSQSPSNKVTEKGKDVELRCDPISGHTALYWYRQSLGQGLEFLIYFQGNSAPDKSGLPSDRFSAERTGGSVSTLTIQRTQQEDSAVYLCASSAAPGGDYGYTFGSGTRLTVV.

In its sample, this clonotype was seen a few times. The rearrangement joins TRBV30 to TRBJ2-2, with D maybe TRBD2 (7 bases). The V and J ends lost 0 bases and 7 bases respectively, with 12 bases between them. This CDR3 has 14 amino acids. Germline CDR1 is GTSNPN and CDR2 is SVGIG (reference sequence). The CDR3 coding sequence is TGTGCCTGGAGTGTACAGGGCGGGAGCGGGGAGCTGTTTTTT. Amino acids: CAWSVQGGSGELFF.

The V call is TRBV19, the J call TRBJ1-6; D is perhaps TRBD1 (5 bases). Germline V CDR1 and CDR2: LNHDA, SQIVND (reference sequence). Deletions cut 7 bases from V and 7 bases from J, with 26 bases between. The CDR3 consists of 18 residues. The CDR3: CASTPGGETLPTNSPLHF. As DNA, the CDR3 is TGTGCCAGTACCCCCGGAGGGGAAACTCTGCCTACGAATTCACCCCTCCACTTT.

This clonotype was seen many times. The rearrangement links TRBV29-1 to TRBJ1-3; D not resolved. Trimming pared 4 bases from V and 0 bases from J, leaving 10 bases between. Germline values: CDR1 SQVTM, CDR2 ANQGSEA. This CDR3 spans 14 amino acids. The CDR3 DNA sequence: TGCAGCGTTGGGGCGGAATACTCTGGAAACACCATATATTTT. It translates to CSVGAEYSGNTIYF.

This clonotype occurred many times. The chain is built from TRBV29-1 and TRBJ2-7; maybe TRBD1 (5 bases). Germline V lookup: CDR1 SQVTM, CDR2 ANQGSEA. The ends were cut back, 4 bases at V and 0 bases at J, with 10 bases in the middle. This CDR3 has 13 amino acids. The CDR3 loop reads CSVVTVSSYEQYF. In nucleotides, the CDR3 is TGCAGCGTTGTGACAGTTAGCTCCTACGAGCAGTACTTC.

This clonotype was picked up many times. V usage is TRBV7-9 and J usage is TRBJ2-3, with D possibly being TRBD2 (6 bases). Germline V lookup: CDR1 SEHNR, CDR2 FQNEAQ (reference sequence). CDR3 size: 15 residues. Trimming removed 5 bases at V and 4 bases at J, with 16 bases between. Written as DNA, the CDR3 is TGTGCCAGCAGCCCCTGGGAGCGGAGGGCAGATACGCAGTATTTT. It codes for CASSPWERRADTQYF.

Many counts were recorded for this clonotype. The genes are TRBV20-1 and TRBJ2-3; TRBD1 aligns across 10 bases. This CDR3 is 16 amino acids long. Germline CDR1 and CDR2: DFQATT and SNEGSKA (reference sequence). Losses at the gene ends were 0 bases for V and 7 bases for J; bases not matched to a gene: 10. The CDR3 here is CSARDRGTGVGNTQYF. CDR3 sequence (DNA): TGCAGTGCTAGAGACCGTGGGACAGGGGTGGGAAATACGCAGTATTTT.

There are many counts of this clonotype. This chain uses TRBV6-1 with TRBJ1-2; D unclear. Germline V CDR1 and CDR2: MNHNS, SASEGT. Trimming left V 6 bases short and J 3 bases short, with 11 bases between. The CDR3 loop spans 13 amino acids. The CDR3 region has the DNA TGTGCCAGCAGCAAAGACGGGTACTATGGCTACACCTTC. Protein sequence: CASSKDGYYGYTF.

This clonotype was counted many times. The chain recombines TRBV5-1 with TRBJ1-2, with 7 positions matching TRBD1. CDR3 length equals 14 residues. J was trimmed by 7 bases and V by 0 bases; bases with no gene match: 6. Germline assignment: CDR1 SGHRS and CDR2 YFSETQ. This chain's CDR3 is CASSLADRVRGYTF. CDR3 in DNA: TGCGCCAGCAGCTTGGCAGACAGGGTGCGTGGCTACACCTTC.